One and the same sample provided the 31 T cell receptor beta chains below, sequenced in a study of T cell responses to AZD1222 COVID-19 vaccine. Assay: immunoSEQ multiplex PCR; the TCRdb copy retains only in-frame clones and omits some. The sample includes roughly 180,000 clones, over 80% of them seen just once. Specimen: peripheral blood, collected on day 0 of MenACWY control vaccination. The receptors originated from an adult in good health.

The chain uses TRBV20-1 and TRBJ1-1; unclear D gene. CDR1 DFQATT and CDR2 SNEGSKA come from the germline V gene (reference sequence). Trimming pared 3 bases from V and 5 bases from J, leaving 1 base between. The CDR3 is 9 amino acids. CDR3 protein: CSASTEAFF. In nucleotides, the CDR3 is TGCAGTGCTAGTACTGAAGCTTTCTTT.

The chain carries TRBV5-1 and TRBJ2-3; 14 positions match TRBD2. Germline lookup yields CDR1 SGHRS and CDR2 YFSETQ. The CDR3 is made up of 18 amino acids. Trimming cost V 3 bases and J 1 base; bases outside gene matches: 7. The CDR3: CASSSGTSGGGGTDTQYF. The CDR3 region has the DNA TGCGCCAGCAGCTCCGGGACTAGCGGGGGAGGAGGCACAGATACGCAGTATTTT.

The chain links TRBV18 to TRBJ2-7, with TRBD1 matching over 7 bases. The germline gives CDR1 KGHSH, CDR2 LQKENI. J was trimmed by 2 bases and V by 5 bases; bases with no gene match: 3. This CDR3 is 13 amino acids long. This CDR3 is CASSGQVTYEQYF. The CDR3 coding sequence is TGTGCCAGCTCAGGACAGGTAACCTACGAGCAGTACTTC.

In its sample, this clone was seen once. The V and J genes are TRBV12-3 or TRBV12-4 and TRBJ1-2; no reliable D call. CDR3 length equals 13 residues. V lost 6 bases, J lost 6 bases, and 14 bases lay in between. The CDR3 region is CASSRPGEDGYTF. The CDR3 DNA is TGTGCCAGCAGCCGCCCCGGCGAGGATGGCTACACCTTC.

This rearrangement joins TRBV27 to TRBJ1-6; possible D gene TRBD1, 6 bases. Germline V gene sequence: CDR1 MNHEY, CDR2 SMNVEV (reference sequence). The CDR3 totals 12 residues. The V end was cut by 6 bases, the J end by 10 bases, with 10 bases between. The CDR3 region has the DNA TGTGCCAGCAGGCAAGACAGGTCACCCCTCCACTTT. It yields the protein CASRQDRSPLHF.

CDR3 in amino acids: CASSLEGSEDQPQHF. CDR3 nucleotides: TGCGCCAGCAGCTTGGAGGGGTCGGAGGATCAGCCCCAGCATTTT. The rearrangement joins TRBV5-1 to TRBJ1-5; D is possibly TRBD1 (5 bases). Trimming stripped 0 bases from V and 5 bases from J, with 12 bases between. The CDR3 length is 15 residues. The germline V gene encodes CDR1 SGHRS and CDR2 YFSETQ.

This clone has only a few counts. The chain joins TRBV29-1 to TRBJ2-5; D is perhaps TRBD2 (6 bases). The CDR3 length is 15 residues. Trimming stripped 5 bases from V and 5 bases from J, with 21 bases between. Germline-derived CDR1 and CDR2 are SQVTM and ANQGSEA. This CDR3 is CSVYIWTTTGETQYF. The CDR3 bases are TGCAGCGTTTACATATGGACTACCACCGGGGAGACCCAGTACTTC.

The V gene is TRBV4-2, the J gene TRBJ1-5; tentatively, D is TRBD1 (5 bases). V was shortened by 1 base and J by 1 base, with 11 bases between the two germline ends. Germline lookup yields CDR1 LGHNA and CDR2 YNFKEQ. The CDR3 has 16 amino acids. The CDR3 region is CASSQGARDSNQPQHF. The CDR3 coding sequence is TGTGCCAGCAGCCAAGGGGCCCGGGACAGCAATCAGCCCCAGCATTTT.

This chain connects TRBV13 to TRBJ1-5; D may be TRBD1 (6 bases). Germline V gene data show CDR1 as PRHDT and CDR2 as FYEKMQ (reference sequence). Trimming took 5 bases from V and 1 from J, leaving 9 bases between them. The CDR3 extends over 14 amino acids. The DNA of the CDR3 is TGTGCCAGCAGCGCAGGGGACAGCAATCAGCCCCAGCATTTT. This sequence encodes CASSAGDSNQPQHF.

The J gene is TRBJ1-5, the V gene TRBV5-1; TRBD1 agrees at 7 bases. Germline V gene data show CDR1 as SGHRS and CDR2 as YFSETQ. V lost 0 bases and J lost 2; bases outside the gene matches: 2. The CDR3 is made up of 15 amino acids. The CDR3, as DNA: TGCGCCAGCAGCTTGGGAGGACAGGGCAATCAGCCCCAGCATTTT. Translation gives CASSLGGQGNQPQHF. The full variable domain, in which reference TRBV5-1 and TRBJ1-5 provide the parts outside the CDR3, is KAGVTQTPRYLIKTRGQQVTLSCSPISGHRSVSWYQQTPGQGLQFLFEYFSETQRNKGNFPGRFSGRQFSNSRSEMNVSTLELGDSALYLCASSLGGQGNQPQHFGDGTRLSIL.

This chain joins TRBV4-1 and TRBJ1-2; D call uncertain. This CDR3 is 16 amino acids long. In germline, CDR1 is MGHRA, CDR2 YSYEKL. V gave up 2 bases and J gave up 14 bases, with 27 bases separating them. This chain's CDR3 is CASSQRGSGGGPDHTF. The CDR3 DNA reads TGCGCCAGCAGCCAAAGAGGATCTGGAGGCGGCCCTGATCATACCTTC.

The chain joins TRBV14 to TRBJ2-5, with D unclear. With 0 bases removed from V and 4 bases from J, the gap between germline ends came to 12 bases. The CDR3 contains 15 residues. Germline V gives CDR1 SGHDN, CDR2 FVKESK. The CDR3 here is CASSQESLVAETQYF. As DNA, the CDR3 is TGTGCCAGCAGCCAAGAGAGTCTAGTTGCAGAGACCCAGTACTTC.

V gene TRBV7-2 combines with J gene TRBJ2-1; D gene uncertain. Germline lookup yields CDR1 SGHTA and CDR2 FQGNSA. V was pared by 4 bases and J by 4 bases, with 11 bases between. This CDR3 contains 14 residues. The CDR3 here is CASSSTAVYNEQFF. The CDR3 nucleotides read TGTGCCAGCAGCTCCACGGCCGTTTACAATGAGCAGTTCTTC.

This clone was counted a few times. This chain uses TRBV5-1 with TRBJ1-1, with 10 bases fitting TRBD1. This CDR3 contains 14 residues. Looked up from germline, CDR1 is SGHRS and CDR2 is YFSETQ. V trimming: 3 bases; J trimming: 5 bases; junction bases outside the gene matches: 4. CDR3 coding DNA: TGCGCCAGCAGCTCACGGGACAGGGGTACTGAAGCTTTCTTT. Its translation is CASSSRDRGTEAFF.

This chain joins TRBV4-2 and TRBJ2-3; D is perhaps TRBD1 (6 bases). Germline V gene data show CDR1 as LGHNA and CDR2 as YNFKEQ. The CDR3 has 16 amino acids. Between the trimmed V and J ends, which lost 1 base and 4 bases, there was a span of 15 bases. CDR3 DNA sequence: TGTGCCAGCAGCCAAGTCGGCCAAGGGGGAGCAGATACGCAGTATTTT. Translated: CASSQVGQGGADTQYF.

Concerning this clone itself: Other nucleotide sequences in the sample specify the same CDR3. The chain uses TRBV18 and TRBJ1-1; D call uncertain. V was trimmed by 0 bases and J by 1 base, leaving 3 bases between them. The CDR3 consists of 13 residues. Germline V lookup: CDR1 KGHSH, CDR2 LQKENI. The DNA for the CDR3 is TGTGCCAGCTCACCACCGGGGAACACTGAAGCTTTCTTT. Amino acids: CASSPPGNTEAFF.

This clone was counted only a few times. CDR3 protein: CASSYKGDVETQYF. As DNA, the CDR3 is TGTGCCAGCAGTTACAAGGGGGATGTGGAGACCCAGTACTTC. The chain couples TRBV6-2 or TRBV6-3 to TRBJ2-5; the D gene is possibly TRBD1 (6 bases). The CDR3 is 14 amino acids. V lost 2 bases, J lost 5 bases, and 12 bases lay in between. Germline V gene lookup returns CDR1 MNHEY and CDR2 SVGEGT.

V gene TRBV5-8 combines with J gene TRBJ1-5; the D gene is possibly TRBD1 (5 bases). The CDR3 is made up of 15 amino acids. The V gene's germline CDR1 is SGHTS and CDR2 YDEGEE. Deletions cut 4 bases from V and 7 bases from J, with 18 bases between. Written as DNA, the CDR3 is TGTGCCAGCAGCCGGCCGGAAGGGGCTCGGCAGCCCCAGCATTTT. Its protein is CASSRPEGARQPQHF. Complete variable domain (other parts from reference TRBV5-8 and TRBJ1-5): EAGVTQSPTHLIKTRGQQATLRCSPISGHTSVYWYQQALGLGLQFLLWYDEGEERNRGNFPPRFSGRQFPNYSSELNVNALELEDSALYLCASSRPEGARQPQHFGDGTRLSIL.

V gene TRBV3-1 (or the pseudogene TRBV3-2) combines with J gene TRBJ1-6; D remains ambiguous. Trimming took off 8 bases at V and 0 bases at J, with 14 bases between the two ends. Germline loops: CDR1 LGHDT, CDR2 YNNKEL (reference sequence). This CDR3 has 16 residues. CDR3 sequence reads: CASGEGKSSYNSPLHF. DNA for the CDR3: TGTGCCAGCGGCGAAGGGAAGAGCTCCTATAATTCACCCCTCCACTTT.

The V call is TRBV5-1, the J call TRBJ2-7; TRBD1 is a possible D gene (6 bases). Trimming pared 2 bases from V and 2 bases from J, leaving 11 bases between. Germline lookup yields CDR1 SGHRS and CDR2 YFSETQ. The CDR3 runs 14 residues. CDR3 nucleotide sequence: TGCGCCAGCAGCTTAGGAGACAGGACCTACGAGCAGTACTTC. Translating it yields CASSLGDRTYEQYF.

The V call is TRBV4-3, the J call TRBJ1-1; 7 nucleotides line up with TRBD1. J lost 6 bases, V lost 0 bases, and 4 bases had no gene match. The CDR3 consists of 14 residues. Germline V gene data show CDR1 as LGHNA and CDR2 as YSLEER. The CDR3 DNA reads TGCGCCAGCAGCCAAGATGGCAGGGGGGCTGAAGCTTTCTTT. Amino acids: CASSQDGRGAEAFF.

The genes are TRBV5-1 and TRBJ2-2, with D unclear. The germline CDR1 and CDR2 sequences are SGHRS and YFSETQ. The CDR3 contains 15 residues. Deletions cut 2 bases from V and 2 bases from J, with 10 bases between. The CDR3 DNA reads TGCGCCAGCAGCTTCTCAGCCTCTAACACCGGGGAGCTGTTTTTT. It translates to CASSFSASNTGELFF.

The chain employs TRBV7-2 and TRBJ2-7, with TRBD1 matching over 10 bases. The V gene end was trimmed by 3 bases and the J gene end by 2 bases; junction bases not matched to a gene: 4. The germline gives CDR1 SGHTA, CDR2 FQGNSA. The CDR3 runs 15 residues. The CDR3 sequence is CASSFSGQGTYEQYF. The CDR3 DNA reads TGTGCCAGCAGCTTCTCGGGACAGGGGACCTACGAGCAGTACTTC.

The chain links TRBV11-2 to TRBJ1-6; 7 bases line up with TRBD1. Germline loops: CDR1 SGHAT, CDR2 FQNNGV. V gave up 3 bases and J gave up 0 bases; unmatched junction bases: 11. The CDR3 sequence is 19 residues long. This CDR3 is CASSFGGQEISSYNSPLHF. As DNA, the CDR3 is TGTGCCAGCAGCTTCGGTGGACAGGAGATCAGCTCCTATAATTCACCCCTCCACTTT.

This chain joins TRBV6-1 and TRBJ1-2, with a weak D call TRBD1 (5 bases). Germline CDR1 is MNHNS and CDR2 is SASEGT. The CDR3 covers 11 residues. The ends were cut back, 2 bases at V and 7 bases at J, with 5 bases in the middle. CDR3 protein: CASSETGGYTF. Here the CDR3 DNA reads TGTGCCAGCAGTGAAACAGGTGGCTACACCTTC.

This rearrangement joins TRBV19 to TRBJ1-1; D ambiguous. With 9 bases removed from V and 0 bases from J, the gap between germline ends came to 17 bases. CDR3 length equals 15 residues. Germline CDR1 is LNHDA and CDR2 is SQIVND (reference sequence). The DNA for the CDR3 is TGTGCCAGCAGCATTAGGGTTATCATGAACACTGAAGCTTTCTTT. It translates to CASSIRVIMNTEAFF.

The V and J genes are TRBV15 and TRBJ1-1; D is undetermined. Between the trimmed V and J ends, which lost 3 bases and 4 bases, there was a span of 12 bases. The germline gives CDR1 LNHNV, CDR2 YYDKDF (reference sequence). CDR3 size: 14 residues. CDR3 DNA sequence: TGTGCCACCAGCAGGGGCCTAGTTGGCACTGAAGCTTTCTTT. This codes for CATSRGLVGTEAFF.

The V and J genes are TRBV2 and TRBJ2-1; the D gene is possibly TRBD1 (5 bases). This CDR3 is built from 12 residues. CDR1 is SNHLY, CDR2 FYNNEI, per germline. V shed 8 bases and J shed 6 bases, with 11 bases lying between them. Here the CDR3 DNA reads TGTGCCAGCGTACCAAGGGGCAATGAGCAGTTCTTC. This encodes CASVPRGNEQFF.

This sequence joins TRBV5-1 and TRBJ2-5; 7 nucleotides agree with TRBD2. Germline CDR1 and CDR2: SGHRS and YFSETQ. This CDR3 region has 15 residues. V shed 2 bases, J shed 1 base, and the junction held 5 bases outside the gene matches. The CDR3 is CASSFQGGGQETQYF. In nucleotides, the CDR3 is TGCGCCAGCAGCTTCCAGGGCGGGGGCCAAGAGACCCAGTACTTC.

This clone was seen only once. J is TRBJ1-2 and V is TRBV10-3, with D uncertain. Between the trimmed V and J ends, which lost 3 bases and 4 bases, there was a span of 15 bases. Germline V gene sequence: CDR1 ENHRY, CDR2 SYGVKD. CDR3 size: 15 residues. The CDR3 here is CAISELAETSYGYTF. CDR3 bases: TGTGCCATCAGTGAATTAGCGGAAACTAGCTATGGCTACACCTTC.

V usage is TRBV13 and J usage is TRBJ1-3; D unclear. V lost 4 bases to trimming and J lost 1 base, with 5 bases between them. Germline CDR1 reads PRHDT; CDR2 reads FYEKMQ (reference sequence). The CDR3 runs 13 residues. The CDR3 is CASSYLSGNTIYF. The CDR3 DNA follows: TGTGCCAGCAGCTATCTGTCTGGAAACACCATATATTTT.